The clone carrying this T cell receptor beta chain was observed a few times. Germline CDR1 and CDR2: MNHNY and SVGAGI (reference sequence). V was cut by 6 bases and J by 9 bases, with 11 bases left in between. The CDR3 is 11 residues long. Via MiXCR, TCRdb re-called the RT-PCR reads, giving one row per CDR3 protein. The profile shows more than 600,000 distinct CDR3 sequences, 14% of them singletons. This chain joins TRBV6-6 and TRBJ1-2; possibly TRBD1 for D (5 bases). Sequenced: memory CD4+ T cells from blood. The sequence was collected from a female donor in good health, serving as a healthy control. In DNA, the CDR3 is TGTGCCAGCAGCTGGGGGGGGAGCTACACCTTC. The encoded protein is CASSWGGSYTF.